The 17 T cell receptor beta chains listed next were all sequenced from one sample in a study of T cells after yellow fever vaccination. TCRdb re-called the 5' RACE reads through MiXCR, storing one row per CDR3 protein. The data show about 580,000 distinct CDR3 sequences, around 17% seen once. Sequencing used PBMCs, obtained about 5 days after the first yellow fever vaccination. The source of these receptors is a man aged 18 to 30 who received the YFV17D yellow fever vaccine.

The rearrangement joins TRBV6-5 to TRBJ1-4; D is ambiguous. V lost 2 bases and J 8 bases, leaving 12 bases between the germline ends. The CDR3 runs to 14 residues. Germline V gives CDR1 MNHEY, CDR2 SVGAGI. CDR3 protein: CASSYAQPSEKLFF. The CDR3 DNA follows: TGTGCCAGCAGTTACGCACAGCCCAGCGAAAAACTGTTTTTT.

This clonotype has more than one count but fewer than ten. This chain joins TRBV4-1 and TRBJ2-7, with D possibly TRBD1 on 6 matching bases. The CDR3 spans 14 residues. The V gene lost 3 bases and the J gene lost 2 bases, with 11 bases spanning the gap. Germline-derived CDR1 and CDR2 are MGHRA and YSYEKL. The DNA of the CDR3 is TGCGCCAGCAGCCAGGTCAGGGGAGCCTACGAGCAGTACTTC. It encodes CASSQVRGAYEQYF.

This clonotype was recorded a few times. J is TRBJ1-5 and V is TRBV6-5; maybe TRBD1 (6 bases). Germline V gene lookup returns CDR1 MNHEY and CDR2 SVGAGI. The CDR3 is 12 residues long. Deletions cut 8 bases from V and 5 bases from J, with 10 bases between. DNA of the CDR3: TGTGCCAGCGGGGGCGCGGATCAGCCCCAGCATTTT. Protein: CASGGADQPQHF.

This clonotype was recorded a few times. The chain couples TRBV5-5 to TRBJ1-4, with TRBD1 matching over 10 bases. The germline V gene has CDR1 SGHKS and CDR2 YYEKEE (reference sequence). CDR3 length: 18 residues. The V segment lost 2 bases and the J segment 4 bases; nucleotides outside the gene matches: 11. The CDR3 bases are TGTGCCAGCAGCTTAAGGACAGGGGGTATCGTCGGTAATGAAAAACTGTTTTTT. Translated, it gives CASSLRTGGIVGNEKLFF.

CDR3 residues: CASSGYEQFF. DNA for the CDR3: TGTGCCAGCAGCGGTTATGAGCAGTTCTTC. V and J are TRBV11-2 and TRBJ2-1; no reliable D call. Germline V CDR1 and CDR2: SGHAT, FQNNGV. The CDR3 has 10 residues. V was cut by 5 bases and J by 8 bases, with 4 bases left in between.

The chain combines TRBV6-1 with TRBJ1-2, with 7 nucleotides matching TRBD1. Trimming cost V 6 bases and J 3 bases; bases outside gene matches: 16. Germline CDR1 reads MNHNS; CDR2 reads SASEGT. This CDR3 has 17 amino acids. The CDR3 region is CASSQPRQGSKHYGYTF. CDR3 sequence (DNA): TGTGCCAGCAGCCAGCCCAGACAGGGTTCTAAGCACTATGGCTACACCTTC.

The rearrangement uses TRBV7-9 and TRBJ2-4; the D gene is possibly TRBD1 (5 bases). The V end was cut by 1 base, the J end by 1 base, with 11 bases between. The germline CDR1 and CDR2 sequences are SEHNR and FQNEAQ (reference sequence). There are 16 residues in the CDR3. The CDR3 DNA reads as TGTGCCAGCAGCTTAGGTCAGGGCTGGGCCAAAAACATTCAGTACTTC. As protein: CASSLGQGWAKNIQYF.

In this sample, this clonotype turned up a few times. The genes are TRBV6-1 and TRBJ2-2; D is ambiguous. CDR1 and CDR2 from the germline V gene are MNHNS and SASEGT. This CDR3 contains 13 residues. The V end lost 8 bases, the J end lost 0 bases, and 7 bases lay between the germline ends. The chain's CDR3 is CASGRSNTGELFF. Here the CDR3 DNA reads TGTGCCAGCGGAAGATCGAACACCGGGGAGCTGTTTTTT.

The rearrangement joins TRBV28 to TRBJ1-5, with a weak D call TRBD1 (6 bases). CDR3 length equals 16 residues. The V end was cut by 6 bases, the J end by 0 bases, with 15 bases between. Looked up from germline, CDR1 is MDHEN and CDR2 is SYDVKM. The CDR3 sequence is CASRQGGDYSNQPQHF. In DNA, the CDR3 is TGTGCCAGCAGACAGGGAGGGGATTATAGCAATCAGCCCCAGCATTTT.

The chain uses TRBV27 and TRBJ2-7; D gene uncertain. This CDR3 region has 14 residues. Germline V gene data show CDR1 as MNHEY and CDR2 as SMNVEV (reference sequence). Trimming stripped 7 bases from V and 1 base from J, with 14 bases between. The CDR3 DNA follows: TGTGCCAGCACCCTAAGTTTCGGATCCTACGAGCAGTACTTC. Protein product: CASTLSFGSYEQYF.

The chain employs TRBV5-1 and TRBJ1-5; 7 bases fit TRBD1. J lost 3 bases, V lost 4 bases, and 7 bases had no gene match. CDR1 and CDR2 (germline): SGHRS, YFSETQ. There are 15 residues in the CDR3. For the CDR3, the DNA is TGCGCCAGCAGCATCGGGACAGTGGACAATCAGCCCCAGCATTTT. Translated, it gives CASSIGTVDNQPQHF. The full variable domain, with the rest looked up from reference TRBV5-1 and TRBJ1-5, is KAGVTQTPRYLIKTRGQQVTLSCSPISGHRSVSWYQQTPGQGLQFLFEYFSETQRNKGNFPGRFSGRQFSNSRSEMNVSTLELGDSALYLCASSIGTVDNQPQHFGDGTRLSIL.

This clonotype was counted between two and nine times. The chain carries TRBV6-5 and TRBJ1-2; 9 bases are shared with TRBD1. CDR3 length equals 15 residues. Germline V gives CDR1 MNHEY, CDR2 SVGAGI. J lost 8 bases, V lost 0 bases, and 7 bases had no gene match. This CDR3 reads CASSYSRTGVKGYTF. The CDR3 bases are TGTGCCAGCAGTTACTCCCGGACAGGGGTTAAAGGCTACACCTTC.

CDR3 sequence (DNA): TGCGCCAGCAGCCCCGGGACGTCCAACACTGAAGCTTTCTTT. Protein sequence: CASSPGTSNTEAFF. This chain uses TRBV5-1 with TRBJ1-1; weak D call: TRBD1 (5 bases). Trimming took off 4 bases at V and 2 bases at J, with 12 bases between the two ends. Per the germline V gene, CDR1 is SGHRS and CDR2 is YFSETQ. The CDR3 extends over 14 amino acids. Combining the CDR3 with reference TRBV5-1 and TRBJ1-1 gives the whole variable domain KAGVTQTPRYLIKTRGQQVTLSCSPISGHRSVSWYQQTPGQGLQFLFEYFSETQRNKGNFPGRFSGRQFSNSRSEMNVSTLELGDSALYLCASSPGTSNTEAFFGQGTRLTVV.

The rearrangement links TRBV7-2 to TRBJ2-5, with 9 bases lining up with TRBD2. The CDR3 is made up of 16 amino acids. V lost 1 base, J lost 5 bases, and 8 bases stayed unmatched. Germline V gene lookup returns CDR1 SGHTA and CDR2 FQGNSA. The CDR3 DNA sequence: TGTGCCAGCAGCTTAGACAGCGGGGGGCGGTTGGAGACCCAGTACTTC. This encodes CASSLDSGGRLETQYF. Full variable domain (remainder filled in from reference TRBV7-2 and TRBJ2-5): GAGVSQSPSNKVTEKGKDVELRCDPISGHTALYWYRQSLGQGLEFLIYFQGNSAPDKSGLPSDRFSAERTGGSVSTLTIQRTQQEDSAVYLCASSLDSGGRLETQYFGPGTRLLVL.

In this sample, this clonotype turned up a few times. V usage is TRBV19 and J usage is TRBJ2-4; 8 bases line up with TRBD1. Unmatched junction bases numbered 7, after V lost 5 bases and J lost 7 bases. Germline lookup yields CDR1 LNHDA and CDR2 SQIVND (reference sequence). CDR3 length equals 14 residues. The CDR3 spells CASSPLDRENIQYF. CDR3 in DNA: TGTGCCAGTAGTCCTTTGGACAGGGAGAACATTCAGTACTTC.

This clonotype was observed once. The rearrangement joins TRBV20-1 to TRBJ2-3; the match to TRBD2 covers 11 bases. The ends lost 0 bases at V and 0 bases at J; junction bases unmatched: 17. From germline, CDR1 is DFQATT and CDR2 SNEGSKA (reference sequence). This CDR3 is 21 amino acids long. CDR3 sequence (DNA): TGCAGTGCTAGAGAACGGAGCAGGTCGACTAGCGGGAAATTTAGCACAGATACGCAGTATTTT. Protein: CSARERSRSTSGKFSTDTQYF.

The table lists this clonotype with a few counts. V gene TRBV7-3 combines with J gene TRBJ2-3; weak D call: TRBD2 (6 bases). In germline, CDR1 is SGHTA, CDR2 FQGTGA. The ends were cut back, 5 bases at V and 2 bases at J, with 11 bases in the middle. This CDR3 spans 14 amino acids. CDR3 sequence: CASSRGDLTDTQYF. The CDR3 DNA reads as TGTGCCAGCAGCCGCGGGGATCTCACAGATACGCAGTATTTT.